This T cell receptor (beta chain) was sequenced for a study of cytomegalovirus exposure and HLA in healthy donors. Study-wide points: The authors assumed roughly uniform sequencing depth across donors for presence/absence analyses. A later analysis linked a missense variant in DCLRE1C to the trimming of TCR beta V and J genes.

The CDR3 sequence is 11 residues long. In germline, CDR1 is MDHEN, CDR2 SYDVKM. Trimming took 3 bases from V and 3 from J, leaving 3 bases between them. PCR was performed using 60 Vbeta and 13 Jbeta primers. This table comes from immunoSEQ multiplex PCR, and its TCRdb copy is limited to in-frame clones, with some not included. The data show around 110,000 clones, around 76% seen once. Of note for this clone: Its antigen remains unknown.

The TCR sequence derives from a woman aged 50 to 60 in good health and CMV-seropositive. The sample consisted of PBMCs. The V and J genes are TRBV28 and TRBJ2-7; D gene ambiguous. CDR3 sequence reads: CASSFIYEQYF. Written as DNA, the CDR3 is TGTGCCAGCAGTTTTATCTACGAGCAGTACTTC.